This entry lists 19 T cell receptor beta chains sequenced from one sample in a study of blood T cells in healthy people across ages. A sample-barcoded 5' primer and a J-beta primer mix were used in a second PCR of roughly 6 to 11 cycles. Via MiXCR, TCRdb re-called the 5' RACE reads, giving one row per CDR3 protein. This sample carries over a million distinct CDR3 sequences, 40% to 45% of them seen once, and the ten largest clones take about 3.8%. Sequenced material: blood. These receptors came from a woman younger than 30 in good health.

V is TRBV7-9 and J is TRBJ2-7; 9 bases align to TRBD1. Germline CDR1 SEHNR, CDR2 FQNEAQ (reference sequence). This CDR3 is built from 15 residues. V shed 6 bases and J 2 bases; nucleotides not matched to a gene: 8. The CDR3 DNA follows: TGTGCCAGCAGTCAAACCGGGACAGGGACCTACGAGCAGTACTTC. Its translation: CASSQTGTGTYEQYF.

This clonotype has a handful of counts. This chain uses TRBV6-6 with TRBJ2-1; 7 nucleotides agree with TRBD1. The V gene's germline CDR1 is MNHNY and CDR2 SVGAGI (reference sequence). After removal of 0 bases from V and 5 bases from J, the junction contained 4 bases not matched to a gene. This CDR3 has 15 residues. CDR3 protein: CASSYSRQGHNEQFF. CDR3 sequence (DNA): TGTGCCAGCAGTTACTCGAGACAGGGCCACAATGAGCAGTTCTTC.

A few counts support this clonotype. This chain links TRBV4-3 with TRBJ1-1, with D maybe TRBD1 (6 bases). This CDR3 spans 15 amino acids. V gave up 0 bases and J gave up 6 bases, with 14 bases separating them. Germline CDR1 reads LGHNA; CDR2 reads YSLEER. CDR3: CASSQDAGTQAEAFF. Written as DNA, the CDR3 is TGCGCCAGCAGCCAAGATGCTGGGACACAGGCTGAAGCTTTCTTT.

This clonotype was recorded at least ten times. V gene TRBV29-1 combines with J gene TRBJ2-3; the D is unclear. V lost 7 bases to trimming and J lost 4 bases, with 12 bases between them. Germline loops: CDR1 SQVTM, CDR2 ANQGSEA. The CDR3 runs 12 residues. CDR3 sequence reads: CSGRRRPDTQYF. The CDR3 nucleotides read TGCAGCGGAAGGCGGCGGCCAGATACGCAGTATTTT.

The CDR3, as DNA: TGTGCCAGCACCACCCTGGGACTAGCTTACAATGAGCAGTTCTTC. Protein product: CASTTLGLAYNEQFF. V and J are TRBV7-2 and TRBJ2-1; 9 bases are a match to TRBD2. Germline CDR1 SGHTA, CDR2 FQGNSA. V was clipped by 7 bases and J by 4 bases; unmatched bases: 8. The CDR3 runs to 15 residues.

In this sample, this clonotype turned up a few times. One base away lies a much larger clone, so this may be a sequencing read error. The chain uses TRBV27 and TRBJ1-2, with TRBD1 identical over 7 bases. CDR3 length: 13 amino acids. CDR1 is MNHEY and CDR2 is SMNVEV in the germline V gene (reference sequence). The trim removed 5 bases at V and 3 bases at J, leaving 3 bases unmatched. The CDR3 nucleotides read TGTGCCAGCAGTAAGGGACAGCACTATGGCTACACCTTC. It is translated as CASSKGQHYGYTF.

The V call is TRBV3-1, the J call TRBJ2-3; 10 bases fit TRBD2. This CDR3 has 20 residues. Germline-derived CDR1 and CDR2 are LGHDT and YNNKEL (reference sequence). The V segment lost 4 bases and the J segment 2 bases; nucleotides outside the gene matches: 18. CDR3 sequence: CASSPREAKILAGYTDTQYF. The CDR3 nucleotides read TGTGCCAGCAGCCCACGAGAAGCGAAGATACTAGCGGGGTACACAGATACGCAGTATTTT.

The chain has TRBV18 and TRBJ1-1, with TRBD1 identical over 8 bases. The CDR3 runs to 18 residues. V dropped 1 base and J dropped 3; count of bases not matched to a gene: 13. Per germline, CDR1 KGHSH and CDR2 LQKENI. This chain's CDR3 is CASSPLRTGRKTHTEAFF. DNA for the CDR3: TGTGCCAGCTCACCACTAAGGACAGGGCGGAAGACTCACACTGAAGCTTTCTTT.

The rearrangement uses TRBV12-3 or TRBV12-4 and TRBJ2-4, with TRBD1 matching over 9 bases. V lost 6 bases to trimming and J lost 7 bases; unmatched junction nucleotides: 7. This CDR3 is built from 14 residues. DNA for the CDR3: TGTGCCAGCAGGGGGACAGGGAGACAGAACATTCAGTACTTC. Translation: CASRGTGRQNIQYF.

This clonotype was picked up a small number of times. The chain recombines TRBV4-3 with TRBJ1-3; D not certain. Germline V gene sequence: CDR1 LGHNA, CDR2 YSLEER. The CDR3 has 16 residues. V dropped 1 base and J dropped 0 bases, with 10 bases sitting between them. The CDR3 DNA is TGCGCCAGCAGCCAAGCCTGGGAAAGCTCTGGAAACACCATATATTTT. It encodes CASSQAWESSGNTIYF.

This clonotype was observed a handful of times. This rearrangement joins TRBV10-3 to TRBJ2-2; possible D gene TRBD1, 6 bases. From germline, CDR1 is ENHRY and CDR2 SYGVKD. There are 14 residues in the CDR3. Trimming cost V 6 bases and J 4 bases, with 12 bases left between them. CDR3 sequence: CAIRQGHTTGELFF. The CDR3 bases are TGTGCCATCAGACAGGGACATACCACCGGGGAGCTGTTTTTT.

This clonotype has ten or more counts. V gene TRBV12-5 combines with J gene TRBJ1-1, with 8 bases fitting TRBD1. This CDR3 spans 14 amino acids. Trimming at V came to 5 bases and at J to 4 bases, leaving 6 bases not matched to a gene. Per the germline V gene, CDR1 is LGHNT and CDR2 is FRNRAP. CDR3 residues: CASGPGQGSTEAFF. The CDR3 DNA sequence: TGTGCTAGTGGTCCAGGACAGGGCAGCACTGAAGCTTTCTTT.

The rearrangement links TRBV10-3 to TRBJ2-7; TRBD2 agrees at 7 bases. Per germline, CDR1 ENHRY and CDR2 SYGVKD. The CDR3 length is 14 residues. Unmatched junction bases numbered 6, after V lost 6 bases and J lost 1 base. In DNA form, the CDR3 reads TGTGCCATCAGATCGACGGGGGGATCCTACGAGCAGTACTTC. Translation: CAIRSTGGSYEQYF.

The CDR3 DNA is TGTGCCAGCAGCTTACGGGCGACAGGGGCTAATGAAAAACTGTTTTTT. Translation gives CASSLRATGANEKLFF. V is TRBV7-2 and J is TRBJ1-4; 8 bases are a match to TRBD1. The J segment lost 3 bases and the V segment lost 2 bases, leaving 5 bases of the junction unmatched. This CDR3 contains 16 residues. The V gene's germline CDR1 is SGHTA and CDR2 FQGNSA. The variable domain in full, completed from reference TRBV7-2 and TRBJ1-4, reads GAGVSQSPSNKVTEKGKDVELRCDPISGHTALYWYRQSLGQGLEFLIYFQGNSAPDKSGLPSDRFSAERTGGSVSTLTIQRTQQEDSAVYLCASSLRATGANEKLFFGSGTQLSVL.

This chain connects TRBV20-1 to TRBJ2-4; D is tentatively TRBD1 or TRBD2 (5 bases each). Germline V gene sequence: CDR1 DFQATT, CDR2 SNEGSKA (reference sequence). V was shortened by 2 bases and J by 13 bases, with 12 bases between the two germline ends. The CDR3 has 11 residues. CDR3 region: CSARSLGTQYF. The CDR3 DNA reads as TGCAGTGCTAGATCCCTCGGGACGCAGTACTTC.

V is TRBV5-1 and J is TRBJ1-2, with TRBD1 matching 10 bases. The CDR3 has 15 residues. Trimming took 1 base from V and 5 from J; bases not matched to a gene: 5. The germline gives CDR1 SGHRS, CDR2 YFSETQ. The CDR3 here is CASSLKGQGPYGYTF. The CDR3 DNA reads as TGCGCCAGCAGCTTGAAGGGACAGGGGCCTTATGGCTACACCTTC. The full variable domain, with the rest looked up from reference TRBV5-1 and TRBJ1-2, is KAGVTQTPRYLIKTRGQQVTLSCSPISGHRSVSWYQQTPGQGLQFLFEYFSETQRNKGNFPGRFSGRQFSNSRSEMNVSTLELGDSALYLCASSLKGQGPYGYTFGSGTRLTVV.

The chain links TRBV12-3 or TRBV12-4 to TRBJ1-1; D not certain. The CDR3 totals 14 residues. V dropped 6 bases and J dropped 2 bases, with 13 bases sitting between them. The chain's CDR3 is CASSLTVSNTEAFF. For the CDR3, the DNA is TGTGCCAGCAGCCTCACAGTGTCCAACACTGAAGCTTTCTTT.

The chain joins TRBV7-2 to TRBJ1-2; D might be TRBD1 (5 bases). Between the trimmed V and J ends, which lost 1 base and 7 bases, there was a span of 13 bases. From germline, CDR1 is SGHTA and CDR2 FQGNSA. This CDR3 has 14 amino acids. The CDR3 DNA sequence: TGTGCCAGCAGCTTAGTGGAAGGGGTTTCTGGCTACACCTTC. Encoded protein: CASSLVEGVSGYTF.

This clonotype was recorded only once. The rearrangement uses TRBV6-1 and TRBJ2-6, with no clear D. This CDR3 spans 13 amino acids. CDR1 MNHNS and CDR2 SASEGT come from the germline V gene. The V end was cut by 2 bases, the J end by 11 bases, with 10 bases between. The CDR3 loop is CASSEPPFYVLTF. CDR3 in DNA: TGTGCCAGCAGTGAACCACCGTTCTACGTCCTGACTTTC.